This T cell receptor (beta chain) stems from a study of control samples from healthy donors and cancer patients. This clone was observed once. Data came from immunoSEQ multiplex PCR; TCRdb stores just in-frame clones and leaves some out. This table holds 84,000 or so clones, 90% to 95% found once. Germline trimming cut 6 bases from V and 4 bases from J; bases unmatched to any gene: 6. The CDR3 runs 15 residues. The germline V gene has CDR1 MNHNY and CDR2 SVGAGI (reference sequence). This TCR was sampled from a man aged 25-45 years in good health. The chain couples TRBV6-6 to TRBJ2-1; 10 nucleotides line up with TRBD2. Sequencing was done on a sample of blood. CDR3 loop: CASSPLAGVYNEQFF. The CDR3 nucleotides are TGTGCCAGCAGCCCCCTAGCGGGGGTATACAATGAGCAGTTCTTC.